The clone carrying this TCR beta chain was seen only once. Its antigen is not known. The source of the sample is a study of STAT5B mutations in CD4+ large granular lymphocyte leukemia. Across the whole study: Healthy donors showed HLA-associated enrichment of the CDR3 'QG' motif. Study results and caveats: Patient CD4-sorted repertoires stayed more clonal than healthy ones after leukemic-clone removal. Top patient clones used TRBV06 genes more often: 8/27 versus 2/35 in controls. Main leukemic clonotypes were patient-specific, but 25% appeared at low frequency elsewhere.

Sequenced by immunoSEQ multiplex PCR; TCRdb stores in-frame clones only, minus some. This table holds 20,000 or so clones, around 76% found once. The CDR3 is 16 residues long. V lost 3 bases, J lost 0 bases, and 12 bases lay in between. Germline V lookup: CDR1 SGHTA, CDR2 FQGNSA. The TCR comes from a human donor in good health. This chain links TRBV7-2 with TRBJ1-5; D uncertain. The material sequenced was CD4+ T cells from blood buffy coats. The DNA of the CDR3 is TGTGCCAGCAGCTTTGATTCCGGGAGTAGCAATCAGCCCCAGCATTTT. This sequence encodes CASSFDSGSSNQPQHF.